Here is one T cell receptor (beta chain) with its context. The antigen it recognizes is unknown. No base-level quality is on record; no much larger clone is a single base apart. This entry belongs to a study of circulating tumor DNA in untreated peripheral T-cell lymphoma (dated by TCRdb to the early 2020s). The study at large found these results: Tumor-specific clonotypes turned up in around 72% of patients, identified from 86% of baseline tissues and from about 67% of baseline serum samples.

V is pared back by 0 bases and J by 2 bases, with 7 bases lying between the germline termini. Via the germline V gene (reference sequence), CDR1 is GTSNPN and CDR2 SVGIG. From cysteine to phenylalanine, the CDR3 is 13 amino acids long. The DNA shown is the 39-base CDR3, in frame from base 1. Libraries were built with the immunoSEQ multiplex PCR assay. TCRdb carries this immuneACCESS record with in-frame sequences only. Its versions omit some clonotypes, under half of them owing to an unresolved V gene in the studies checked, with the rest unexplained. The sample table records thousands of clones; 70% to 85% of these occur just once. About 1.9% of the sample is in the top ten clones. To find tumor-specific TCR clonotypes, researchers sequenced baseline tumor tissue that had been collected prior to treatment. The study used next-generation sequencing of T-cell receptor sequences to monitor peripheral T-cell lymphoma patients receiving frontline treatment on a trial.

The source is a human donor with peripheral T-cell lymphoma. Recombination linked TRBV30 to TRBJ2-5; there is no confident call for the D gene. Sequencing was carried out using tumor tissue. The DNA is TGTGCCTGGAGTGTATTTCCTCAAGAGACCCAGTACTTC. It specifies CAWSVFPQETQYF.